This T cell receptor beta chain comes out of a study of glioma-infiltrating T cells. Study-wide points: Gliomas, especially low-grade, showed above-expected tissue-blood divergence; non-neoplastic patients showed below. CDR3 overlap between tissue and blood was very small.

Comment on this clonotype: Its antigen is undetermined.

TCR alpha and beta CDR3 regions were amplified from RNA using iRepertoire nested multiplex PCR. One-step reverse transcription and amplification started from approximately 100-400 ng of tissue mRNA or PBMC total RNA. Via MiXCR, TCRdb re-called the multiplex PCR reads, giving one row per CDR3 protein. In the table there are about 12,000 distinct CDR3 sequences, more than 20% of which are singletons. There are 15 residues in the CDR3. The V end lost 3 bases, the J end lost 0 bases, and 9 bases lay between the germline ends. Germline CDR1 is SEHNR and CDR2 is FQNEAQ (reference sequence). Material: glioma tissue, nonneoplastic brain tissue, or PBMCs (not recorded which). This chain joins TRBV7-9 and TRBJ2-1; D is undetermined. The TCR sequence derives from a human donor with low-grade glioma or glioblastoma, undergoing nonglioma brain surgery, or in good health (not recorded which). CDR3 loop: CASSFQALSYNEQFF. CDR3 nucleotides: TGTGCCAGCAGCTTTCAGGCCCTCTCCTACAATGAGCAGTTCTTC.